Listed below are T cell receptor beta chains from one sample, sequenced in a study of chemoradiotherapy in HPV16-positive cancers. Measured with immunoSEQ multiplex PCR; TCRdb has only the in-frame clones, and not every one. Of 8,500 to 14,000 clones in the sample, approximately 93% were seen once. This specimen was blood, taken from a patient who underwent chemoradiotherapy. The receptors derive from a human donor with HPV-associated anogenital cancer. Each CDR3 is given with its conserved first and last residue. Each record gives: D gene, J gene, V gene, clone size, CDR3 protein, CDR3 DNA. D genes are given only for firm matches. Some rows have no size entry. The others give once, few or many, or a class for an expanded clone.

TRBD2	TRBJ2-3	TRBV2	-	CASKRGVTDTQYF	TGTGCCAGCAAGCGGGGGGTTACAGATACGCAGTATTTT
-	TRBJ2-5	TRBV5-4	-	CASRFVSENQETQYF	TGTGCCAGCAGGTTTGTGTCAGAGAACCAAGAGACCCAGTACTTC
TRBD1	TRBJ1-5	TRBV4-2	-	CASSQPGQSNQPQHF	TGTGCCAGCAGCCAACCGGGACAGAGCAATCAGCCCCAGCATTTT
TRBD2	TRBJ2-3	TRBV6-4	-	CASSDVAGGPDTQYF	TGTGCCAGCAGTGACGTAGCGGGGGGTCCAGATACGCAGTATTTT
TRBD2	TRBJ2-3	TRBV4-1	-	CASSPSLAGARDTQYF	TGCGCCAGCAGCCCATCTTTAGCGGGGGCCAGGGATACGCAGTATTTT
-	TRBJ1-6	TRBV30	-	CAWSLGLGRNSPLHF	TGTGCCTGGAGCCTGGGTTTAGGCAGGAATTCACCCCTCCACTTT
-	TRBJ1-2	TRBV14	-	CASSQGWRSNYGYTF	TGTGCCAGCAGCCAAGGGTGGCGGAGTAACTATGGCTACACCTTC
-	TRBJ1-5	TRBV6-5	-	CASSYGGDSNQPQHF	TGTGCCAGCAGTTACGGGGGGGATAGCAATCAGCCCCAGCATTTT
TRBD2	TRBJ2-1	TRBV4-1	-	CASSPPAGGYNEQFF	TGCGCCAGCAGCCCCCCAGCGGGGGGGTACAATGAGCAGTTCTTC
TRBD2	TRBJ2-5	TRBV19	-	CASSMGGGGLRLQYF	TGTGCCAGTAGTATGGGCGGCGGGGGGCTCCGGTTGCAGTACTTC
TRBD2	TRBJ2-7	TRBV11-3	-	CASTQGGDLEQYF	TGTGCCAGCACTCAGGGAGGGGACCTCGAGCAGTACTTC
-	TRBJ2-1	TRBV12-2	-	CASRSLAGGLLDEQFF	TGTGCAAGTCGCTCCTTGGCGGGGGGGCTTTTGGATGAGCAGTTCTTC
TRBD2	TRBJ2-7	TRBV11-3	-	CASTQGGDLEQYF	TGTGCCAGCACTCAGGGAGGGGACCTCGAGCAGTACTTC
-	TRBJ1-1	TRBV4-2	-	CASSQDRTGLNTEAFF	TGTGCCAGCAGCCAAGATCGTACGGGCCTGAACACTGAAGCTTTCTTT
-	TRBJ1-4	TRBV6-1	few	CASNDNPEKLFF	TGTGCCAGCAATGATAATCCGGAAAAACTGTTTTTT
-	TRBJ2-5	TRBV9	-	CASSAFDRREETQYF	TGTGCCAGCAGTGCCTTTGACAGGCGGGAAGAGACCCAGTACTTC
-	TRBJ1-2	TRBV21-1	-	CASSKARAQSDATNYGYTF	TGTGCCAGCAGCAAAGCGAGGGCACAGTCGGATGCTACAAACTATGGCTACACCTTC
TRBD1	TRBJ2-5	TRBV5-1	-	CASSSDREAAQYF	TGCGCCAGCAGCTCGGACAGGGAAGCGGCCCAGTACTTC
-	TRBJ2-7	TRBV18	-	CASSPRTRTTYEQYF	TGTGCCAGCTCACCGCGGACTCGAACGACCTACGAGCAGTACTTC
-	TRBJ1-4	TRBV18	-	CASSPLNRATNEKLFF	TGTGCCAGCTCACCTCTAAACAGGGCAACTAATGAAAAACTGTTTTTT
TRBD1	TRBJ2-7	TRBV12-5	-	CASGLSLGQGSGYEQYF	TGTGCTAGTGGTTTGTCACTCGGACAGGGTAGTGGTTACGAGCAGTACTTC
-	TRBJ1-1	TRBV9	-	CASSVDGNTEAFF	TGTGCCAGCAGCGTGGACGGAAACACTGAAGCTTTCTTT
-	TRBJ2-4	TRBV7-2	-	CASSGSKNIQYF	TGTGCCAGCTCAGGGTCCAAAAACATTCAGTACTTC
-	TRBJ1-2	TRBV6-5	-	CASSYSGQSFYGYTF	TGTGCCAGCAGTTATTCCGGACAGTCCTTTTATGGCTACACCTTC
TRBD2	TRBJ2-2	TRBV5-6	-	CASSLGGGTLNTGELFF	TGTGCCAGCAGCTTGGGCGGGGGGACTCTTAACACCGGGGAGCTGTTTTTT
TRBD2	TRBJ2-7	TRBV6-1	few	CASSEEGGGPYEQYF	TGTGCCAGCAGTGAAGAGGGCGGGGGGCCCTACGAGCAGTACTTC
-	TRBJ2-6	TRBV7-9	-	CARAGTSSGANVLTF	TGTGCCAGGGCGGGGACTTCCTCTGGGGCCAACGTCCTGACTTTC
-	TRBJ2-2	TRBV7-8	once	CASSLRGGPDTGELFF	TGTGCCAGCAGCTTAAGGGGGGGCCCTGACACCGGGGAGCTGTTTTTT
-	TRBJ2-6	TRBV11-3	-	CASSLDSRLPNSGANVLTF	TGTGCCAGCAGCTTAGATAGCCGTCTTCCCAACTCTGGGGCCAACGTCCTGACTTTC
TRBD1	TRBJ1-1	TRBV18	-	CASSPKKNRGDGAFF	TGTGCCAGCTCACCAAAAAAAAACAGGGGGGATGGAGCTTTCTTT
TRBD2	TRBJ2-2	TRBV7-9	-	CASSLTGGFGGELFF	TGTGCCAGCAGCTTAACGGGAGGGTTCGGCGGGGAGCTGTTTTTT
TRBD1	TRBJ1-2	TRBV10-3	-	CAISMGQNYGYTF	TGTGCCATCAGTATGGGACAGAACTATGGCTACACCTTC
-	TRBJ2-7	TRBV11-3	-	CASSLTVAGVNEQYF	TGTGCCAGCAGCTTAACGGTCGCAGGGGTCAACGAGCAGTACTTC
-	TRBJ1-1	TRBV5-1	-	CASSASPRVNTEAFF	TGCGCCAGCAGCGCCTCACCCCGGGTGAACACTGAAGCTTTCTTT
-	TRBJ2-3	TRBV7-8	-	CASSLAWTPSTDTQYF	TGTGCCAGCAGCTTAGCGTGGACCCCTAGCACAGATACGCAGTATTTT
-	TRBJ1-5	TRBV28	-	CASRSDGDQPQHF	TGTGCCAGCAGGAGCGACGGGGATCAGCCCCAGCATTTT
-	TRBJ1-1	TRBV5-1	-	CASSLLGPRGTEAFF	TGCGCCAGCAGCTTGTTGGGGCCCAGGGGAACTGAAGCTTTCTTT
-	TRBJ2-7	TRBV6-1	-	CASSEGETYEQYF	TGTGCCAGCAGTGAGGGGGAAACCTACGAGCAGTACTTC
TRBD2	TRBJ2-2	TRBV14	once	CASSLGLAFAGELFF	TGTGCCAGCAGCCTGGGACTAGCTTTCGCCGGGGAGCTGTTTTTT
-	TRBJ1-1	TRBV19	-	CASSRPRGSTEAFF	TGTGCCAGTAGTCGTCCGCGGGGGTCCACTGAAGCTTTCTTT
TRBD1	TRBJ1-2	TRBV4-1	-	CASSQGWTGLRLSYGYTF	TGCGCCAGCAGCCAAGGCTGGACAGGCCTACGGCTTTCCTATGGCTACACCTTC
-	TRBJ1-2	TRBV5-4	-	CASSPSPGVGYGYTF	TGTGCCAGCAGCCCCAGTCCGGGGGTCGGGTATGGCTACACCTTC
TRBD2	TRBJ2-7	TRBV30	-	CAWSTSGGRDEQYF	TGTGCCTGGAGTACTAGCGGGGGGCGGGACGAGCAGTACTTC
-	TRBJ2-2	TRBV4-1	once	CASSQATRGRTGELFF	TGCGCCAGCAGCCAAGCTACTAGGGGACGCACCGGGGAGCTGTTTTTT
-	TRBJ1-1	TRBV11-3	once	CASSSQGILNTEAFF	TGTGCCAGCAGCTCGCAGGGGATATTGAACACTGAAGCTTTCTTT
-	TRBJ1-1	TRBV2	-	CASSEWGRGAEAFF	TGTGCCAGCAGTGAATGGGGTCGGGGAGCTGAAGCTTTCTTT
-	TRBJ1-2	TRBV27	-	CASALSLSRGYTF	TGTGCCAGCGCCCTGAGTTTAAGTCGAGGCTACACCTTC
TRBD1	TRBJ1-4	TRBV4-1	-	CASSHTDRGNEKLFF	TGCGCCAGCAGCCACACAGACAGGGGCAATGAAAAACTGTTTTTT